This T cell receptor (beta chain) originates from a study of blood T cell repertoires in COVID-19. Study details: Acute and convalescent COVID-19 samples came from the United States, Italy and Spain.

Original methodology: Amplification of reference gene primers was used by the study to estimate nucleated cell counts. The protocol was immunoSEQ multiplex PCR, while the TCRdb copy is restricted to in-frame clones and leaves out a portion. Clone size and V and J calls were adopted from that table, with D and trimming inferred from the DNA. The sample yields under 300,000 clones, approximately 84% seen once. This clone was observed a single time. The study drew participants aged about 18 to 95 years from roughly 25 US areas. Two negative PCRs, clearance, or symptom resolution characterized the recovered Cohort 3 donors. Germline CDR1 is MRHNA and CDR2 is SNTAGT. V was pared by 2 bases and J by 3 bases, with 3 bases of the junction left unmatched. The CDR3 totals 14 residues.

The sequence was collected from a man between 35 and 55 years old who had recovered from COVID-19. The V gene is TRBV6-4, the J gene TRBJ1-1, with 7 bases lining up with TRBD1. Sequencing was carried out using PBMCs or T cells enriched from blood (not recorded which). The CDR3 region is CASSDTDRDTEAFF. The CDR3, as DNA: TGTGCCAGCAGTGACACAGACAGGGACACTGAAGCTTTCTTT.